This T cell receptor (beta chain) was recorded in a study of HIV-infected children after antiretroviral therapy interruption. The overall study: Most participating children were previously exposed to EBV and CMV. Interruption-arm sampling covered weeks 0, 12, interruption end (24 or 48), and about 3 years post-study. Findings of the study overall: Some non-naive CD45RA+ T cells might be present among sorted naive cells. Naive CD4+ sequences overlapped less between time points once interruption began.

RNA-based 3' RACE libraries used unique molecular identifiers. Using its own MiXCR run on the 3' RACE reads, TCRdb lists one record per CDR3 protein. The top ten hold 0.6% to 0.85% of the sample, which has tens of thousands of distinct CDR3 sequences, approximately 4% seen once. As for treatment: PENTA 11 planned treatment interruption arm or continuous ART arm. V was trimmed by 8 bases and J by 6 bases, leaving 5 bases between them. From germline, CDR1 is LGHDT and CDR2 YNNKEL (reference sequence). The CDR3 runs to 10 residues. This clonotype came up many times. The antigen remains unidentified. The chain uses TRBV3-1 and TRBJ2-4, with D possibly being TRBD1 or TRBD2 (5 bases each). The TCR originated in a pool of human donors with HIV. The sample here was CD45RA+ CD4+ T cells from PBMCs, pooled from several time points, taken from a donor given antiretroviral therapy, either interrupted or continuous. This sample's subset: naive CD4+ CD45RA+ CD45RO- T cells. DNA for the CDR3: TGTGCCAGCGGGGGAAACATTCAGTACTTC. This sequence encodes CASGGNIQYF.